The 25 T cell receptor beta chains given below trace back to one sample, sequenced in a study of Ad26.COV2.S vaccination and SARS-CoV-2 variants. The repertoire was sequenced with immunoSEQ multiplex PCR; TCRdb's copy has only in-frame clones and lacks some. Of about 680,000 clones in the sample, about 89% were seen once. Treatment in this sample: roughly 20 received Ad26.COV2.S at low or high dose, single or two shots; several received placebo; per-sample allocation not given. Day 63 after the first injection of vaccine or placebo was the sampling time. The material sequenced was peripheral blood, taken in a trial of Ad26.COV2.S vaccine versus placebo. These receptors all stem from a person aged 18-65 years who received the Ad26.COV2.S COVID-19 vaccine or a placebo.

The chain is built from TRBV13 and TRBJ1-1, with no clear D. The germline gives CDR1 PRHDT, CDR2 FYEKMQ (reference sequence). With 5 bases removed from V and 1 base from J, the gap between germline ends came to 8 bases. This CDR3 comprises 13 residues. CDR3 loop: CASSPPQNTEAFF. DNA of the CDR3: TGTGCCAGCAGCCCGCCCCAGAACACTGAAGCTTTCTTT.

The V gene is TRBV3-1 (or the pseudogene TRBV3-2), the J gene TRBJ2-1, with D unresolved. Deletions cut 1 base from V and 0 bases from J, with 7 bases between. The CDR3 has 15 amino acids. CDR1 and CDR2 (germline): LGHDT, YNNKEL (reference sequence). The DNA of the CDR3 is TGTGCCAGCAGCCAAGGAGAGTTCTCCTACAATGAGCAGTTCTTC. Residues: CASSQGEFSYNEQFF.

This chain connects TRBV27 to TRBJ2-6; D unresolved. V was cut by 6 bases and J by 0 bases, with 6 bases left in between. From germline, CDR1 is MNHEY and CDR2 SMNVEV (reference sequence). This CDR3 comprises 14 residues. Written as DNA, the CDR3 is TGTGCCAGCAGAAGTGACTCTGGGGCCAACGTCCTGACTTTC. It encodes CASRSDSGANVLTF.

This chain connects TRBV6-6 to TRBJ1-1, with TRBD1 as a possible D gene (5 bases). Germline V gene sequence: CDR1 MNHNY, CDR2 SVGAGI (reference sequence). The CDR3 is 11 residues long. V was cut by 11 bases and J by 1 base, with 8 bases left in between. CDR3 nucleotides: TGTGCCTCGGGGGGGAACACTGAAGCTTTCTTT. Its translation is CASGGNTEAFF.

J is TRBJ1-6 and V is TRBV3-1 (or the pseudogene TRBV3-2); D is unresolved. This CDR3 is 13 amino acids long. From germline, CDR1 is LGHDT and CDR2 YNNKEL (reference sequence). V lost 0 bases, J lost 7 bases, and 4 bases lay in between. CDR3 in amino acids: CASSQEWNSPLHF. Here the CDR3 DNA reads TGTGCCAGCAGCCAAGAATGGAATTCACCCCTCCACTTT.

This clone was seen a few times. The chain has TRBV27 and TRBJ1-4; 10 nucleotides align to TRBD1. The trim removed 7 bases at V and 4 bases at J, leaving 6 bases unmatched. Germline V gene sequence: CDR1 MNHEY, CDR2 SMNVEV (reference sequence). The CDR3 is 15 amino acids. The CDR3: CASNIRTGGNEKLFF. The CDR3 DNA is TGTGCCAGCAATATCCGGACAGGGGGTAATGAAAAACTGTTTTTT.

The chain is built from TRBV6-5 and TRBJ2-1; D gene ambiguous. Between the trimmed V and J ends, which lost 2 bases and 6 bases, there was a span of 2 bases. The V gene's germline CDR1 is MNHEY and CDR2 SVGAGI. The CDR3 extends over 11 amino acids. In DNA form, the CDR3 reads TGTGCCAGCAGTTACGGCAATGAGCAGTTCTTC. The encoded protein is CASSYGNEQFF.

Worth noting for this clone: Other DNA sequences of this sample code for an identical CDR3. The V gene is TRBV7-6, the J gene TRBJ1-1, with D unresolved. The CDR3 totals 11 residues. Germline V lookup: CDR1 SGHVS, CDR2 FNYEAQ. With 1 base removed from V and 4 bases from J, the gap between germline ends came to 1 base. CDR3 loop: CASSLGTEAFF. CDR3 in DNA: TGTGCCAGCAGCTTAGGCACTGAAGCTTTCTTT.

J is TRBJ1-6 and V is TRBV30; D gene uncertain. Deletions cut 0 bases from V and 7 bases from J, with 10 bases between. Germline CDR1 is GTSNPN and CDR2 is SVGIG (reference sequence). The CDR3 covers 14 residues. CDR3 amino acids: CAWSVGLTNSPLHF. CDR3 nucleotide sequence: TGTGCCTGGAGTGTAGGCCTGACAAATTCACCCCTCCACTTT.

Here the CDR3 reads CASSLRAGASSYEQYF. The CDR3 bases are TGTGCCAGCAGCCTTCGAGCGGGCGCGAGCTCCTACGAGCAGTACTTC. The gene calls are TRBV3-1 (or the pseudogene TRBV3-2) and TRBJ2-7; D perhaps matches TRBD2 (6 bases). Germline values: CDR1 LGHDT, CDR2 YNNKEL (reference sequence). The CDR3 spans 16 residues. Deletions cut 4 bases from V and 0 bases from J, with 16 bases between.

The V call is TRBV6-6, the J call TRBJ2-6, with D perhaps matching TRBD1 (5 bases). This CDR3 is 17 amino acids long. CDR1 is MNHNY and CDR2 is SVGAGI in the germline V gene (reference sequence). Trimming shortened V by 5 bases and J by 0 bases, and 14 bases separated the two germline ends. Here the CDR3 reads CASSRAQGYSGANVLTF. Written as DNA, the CDR3 is TGTGCCAGCAGTCGCGCCCAGGGTTACTCTGGGGCCAACGTCCTGACTTTC.

This clone was detected once. The rearrangement joins TRBV6-5 to TRBJ2-7, with 8 bases aligning to TRBD1. V shed 2 bases, J shed 4 bases, and the junction held 7 bases outside the gene matches. The CDR3 is made up of 15 amino acids. From germline, CDR1 is MNHEY and CDR2 SVGAGI. CDR3 DNA sequence: TGTGCCAGCAGTTACCGGACAGGGAAGGAATACGAGCAGTACTTC. It translates to CASSYRTGKEYEQYF.

The chain uses TRBV5-6 and TRBJ1-2; D call uncertain. Germline-derived CDR1 and CDR2 are SGHDT and YYEEEE. The length of the CDR3 is 14 residues. The V and J ends lost 0 bases and 7 bases respectively, with 13 bases between them. Written as DNA, the CDR3 is TGTGCCAGCAGCTTGGATGAGGGAGCGGTTGGCTACACCTTC. It is translated as CASSLDEGAVGYTF.

The sample holds one count of this clone. The J gene is TRBJ2-3, the V gene TRBV10-3; 8 bases are shared with TRBD2. The CDR3 has 13 residues. Germline V lookup: CDR1 ENHRY, CDR2 SYGVKD. The CDR3 coding sequence is TGTGGAAGTAGCGGGGAGAGCACAGATACGCAGTATTTT. Its translation: CGSSGESTDTQYF.

This chain connects TRBV7-2 to TRBJ1-1, with D hard to call. CDR1 SGHTA and CDR2 FQGNSA come from the germline V gene. CDR3 length: 15 residues. Between the trimmed V and J ends, which lost 3 bases and 2 bases, there was a span of 13 bases. The CDR3 DNA is TGTGCCAGCAGCTTTTCCGGGAACCTCAACACTGAAGCTTTCTTT. Its protein is CASSFSGNLNTEAFF.

The count of this clone is one. V and J are TRBV6-6 and TRBJ1-1; 7 nucleotides line up with TRBD1. This CDR3 is 14 amino acids long. V shed 6 bases, J shed 6 bases, and the junction held 10 bases outside the gene matches. CDR1 and CDR2 from the germline V gene are MNHNY and SVGAGI (reference sequence). CDR3: CASSPPGQWPEAFF. In DNA, the CDR3 is TGTGCCAGCAGCCCCCCGGGACAGTGGCCTGAAGCTTTCTTT.

The J gene is TRBJ2-3, the V gene TRBV11-3; 8 bases match TRBD1. Trimming took 1 base from V and 2 from J; bases not matched to a gene: 5. The CDR3 is 16 amino acids. Germline values: CDR1 SGHNT, CDR2 YENEEA. The CDR3 sequence: CASSLGGTGNTDTQYF. The DNA for the CDR3 is TGTGCCAGCAGCTTAGGTGGGACAGGAAACACAGATACGCAGTATTTT.

The genes are TRBV12-3 or TRBV12-4 and TRBJ1-1; 9 positions agree with TRBD1. Trimming cost V 6 bases and J 2 bases; bases outside gene matches: 1. The CDR3 totals 13 residues. The CDR3 DNA is TGTGCCAGCAGGGGACAGGGCAACACTGAAGCTTTCTTT. This encodes CASRGQGNTEAFF.

The J gene is TRBJ1-2, the V gene TRBV30; maybe TRBD1 (5 bases). CDR1 and CDR2 from the germline V gene are GTSNPN and SVGIG (reference sequence). V was cut by 1 base and J by 7 bases, with 16 bases left in between. The CDR3 loop spans 14 amino acids. The CDR3 DNA reads TGTGCCTGGAGTGCTCCAGGGAGGCGGTCTGGCTACACCTTC. Protein: CAWSAPGRRSGYTF.

V is TRBV7-9 and J is TRBJ2-7; 7 nucleotides align to TRBD2. The germline V gene encodes CDR1 SEHNR and CDR2 FQNEAQ (reference sequence). CDR3 length: 15 amino acids. J was trimmed by 3 bases and V by 1 base; bases with no gene match: 6. CDR3 DNA sequence: TGTGCCAGCAGCTTAGAAGGGAGCGGGGTCTACGAGCAGTACTTC. Translation gives CASSLEGSGVYEQYF.

Only one count was recorded for this clone. CDR3: CASSLAPPQGSYEQYF. The CDR3 DNA sequence: TGTGCCAGCAGCTTAGCGCCACCGCAGGGTTCCTACGAGCAGTACTTC. The chain is built from TRBV7-2 and TRBJ2-7; weak D call: TRBD1 (5 bases). V lost 0 bases, J lost 1 base, and 13 bases lay in between. Per the germline V gene, CDR1 is SGHTA and CDR2 is FQGNSA. The CDR3 contains 16 residues.

This chain uses TRBV6-5 with TRBJ1-1; 8 bases line up with TRBD1. V lost 6 bases to trimming and J lost 1 base; unmatched junction nucleotides: 7. The CDR3 runs 15 residues. CDR1 and CDR2 (germline): MNHEY, SVGAGI. CDR3 DNA: TGTGCCAGCAGATCTGGACAGGGAGGGAACACTGAAGCTTTCTTT. Its translation is CASRSGQGGNTEAFF.

This clone is a singleton in its sample. This chain joins TRBV15 and TRBJ2-1; D tentatively reads TRBD1 or TRBD2 (7 bases each). Germline-derived CDR1 and CDR2 are LNHNV and YYDKDF (reference sequence). This CDR3 has 14 amino acids. The V end was cut by 5 bases, the J end by 7 bases, with 15 bases between. The CDR3, as DNA: TGTGCCACCAGCTCCCGACAGGGAGGGAATGAGCAGTTCTTC. Its translation: CATSSRQGGNEQFF.

This clone was recorded a few times. The chain has TRBV5-1 and TRBJ1-3, with D tentatively TRBD1 (6 bases). Trimming shortened V by 4 bases and J by 5 bases, and 10 bases separated the two germline ends. CDR1 is SGHRS, CDR2 YFSETQ, per germline. The CDR3 runs 13 residues. CDR3 nucleotide sequence: TGCGCCAGCAGCGACGGACAGAGAAACACCATATATTTT. As protein: CASSDGQRNTIYF.

The CDR3 sequence is CAWRLLGGNTIYF. The CDR3 bases are TGTGCCTGGAGGTTATTGGGTGGAAACACCATATATTTT. The V and J genes are TRBV30 and TRBJ1-3; no clear D gene. The CDR3 is made up of 13 amino acids. Germline values: CDR1 GTSNPN, CDR2 SVGIG (reference sequence). The V and J ends lost 3 bases and 3 bases respectively, with 9 bases between them.